Sequencing of this T cell receptor (beta chain) was carried out in a study of blood T cell repertoires in COVID-19. Study details: The United States, Italy and Spain were the sources of the acute and convalescent COVID-19 samples. T cells, B-cell-depleted T cells, or PBMCs provided the cDNA or gDNA that served as material.

Trimming took off 4 bases at V and 3 bases at J, with 16 bases between the two ends. Germline lookup yields CDR1 WNHNN and CDR2 SYGVQD (reference sequence). The length of the CDR3 is 16 residues. Original data processing: Amplified reference gene primers provided the basis for estimating nucleated cell counts. The table came from immunoSEQ multiplex PCR; TCRdb's copy has only in-frame clones and leaves some out. The D gene and trimming were derived from the DNA, and the V and J assignments and clone size from that table. The top ten clones hold 16% of a sample with tens of thousands of clones, around four fifths of them seen once.

The receptor was isolated from a human donor in a cohort sampled during active COVID-19. Sample: peripheral blood. This sequence joins TRBV10-1 and TRBJ2-1; tentatively, D is TRBD2 (5 bases). CDR3 sequence reads: CASSGFGGGGYNEQFF. CDR3 nucleotide sequence: TGCGCCAGCAGTGGCTTTGGCGGAGGAGGCTACAATGAGCAGTTCTTC.